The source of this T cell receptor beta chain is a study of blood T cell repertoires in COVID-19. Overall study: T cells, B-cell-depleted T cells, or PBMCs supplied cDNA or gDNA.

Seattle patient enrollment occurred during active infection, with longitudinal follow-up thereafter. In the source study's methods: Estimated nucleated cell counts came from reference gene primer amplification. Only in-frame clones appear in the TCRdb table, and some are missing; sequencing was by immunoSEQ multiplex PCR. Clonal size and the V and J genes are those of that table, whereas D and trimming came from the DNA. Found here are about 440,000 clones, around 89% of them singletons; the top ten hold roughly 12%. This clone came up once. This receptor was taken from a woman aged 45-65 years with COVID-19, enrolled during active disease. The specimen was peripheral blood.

The CDR3, as DNA: TGTGCCAGCAGCCAAGATCCGGGCGGGGCGTCCTACAATGAGCAGTTCTTC. Translating gives CASSQDPGGASYNEQFF. This chain joins TRBV4-2 and TRBJ2-1, with a tentative D call TRBD2 (6 bases). The CDR3 is made up of 17 amino acids. CDR1 is LGHNA, CDR2 YNFKEQ, per germline. V was cut by 0 bases and J by 1 base, with 13 bases left in between.